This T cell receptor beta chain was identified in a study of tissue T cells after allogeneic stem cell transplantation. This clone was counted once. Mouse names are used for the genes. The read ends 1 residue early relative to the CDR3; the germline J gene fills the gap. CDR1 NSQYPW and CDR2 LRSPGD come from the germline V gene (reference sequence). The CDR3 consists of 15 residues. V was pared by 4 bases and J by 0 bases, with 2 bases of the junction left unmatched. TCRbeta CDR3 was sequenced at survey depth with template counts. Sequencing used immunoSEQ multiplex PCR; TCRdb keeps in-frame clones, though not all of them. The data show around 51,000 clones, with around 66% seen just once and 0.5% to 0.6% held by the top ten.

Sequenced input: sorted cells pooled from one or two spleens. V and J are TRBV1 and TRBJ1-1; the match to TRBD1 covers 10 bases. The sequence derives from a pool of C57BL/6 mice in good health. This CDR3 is CTCSEGQGANTEVFF. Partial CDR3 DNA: TGCACCTGCAGTGAAGGACAGGGGGCAAACACAGAAGTCTTC.